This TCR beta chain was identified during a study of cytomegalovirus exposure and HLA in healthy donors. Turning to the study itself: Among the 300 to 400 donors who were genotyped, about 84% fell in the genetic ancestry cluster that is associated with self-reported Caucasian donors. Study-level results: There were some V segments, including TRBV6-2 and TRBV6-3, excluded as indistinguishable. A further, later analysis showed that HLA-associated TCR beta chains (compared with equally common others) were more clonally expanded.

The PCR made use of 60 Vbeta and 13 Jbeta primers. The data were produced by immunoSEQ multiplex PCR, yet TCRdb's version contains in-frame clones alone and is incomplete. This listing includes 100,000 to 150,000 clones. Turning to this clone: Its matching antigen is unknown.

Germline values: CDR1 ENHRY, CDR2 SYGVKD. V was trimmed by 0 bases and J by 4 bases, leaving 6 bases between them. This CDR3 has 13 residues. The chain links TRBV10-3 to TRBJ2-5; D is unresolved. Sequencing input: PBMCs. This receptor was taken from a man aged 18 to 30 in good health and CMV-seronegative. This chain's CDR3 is CAISESGIETQYF. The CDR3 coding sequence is TGTGCCATCAGTGAGTCCGGTATAGAGACCCAGTACTTC.